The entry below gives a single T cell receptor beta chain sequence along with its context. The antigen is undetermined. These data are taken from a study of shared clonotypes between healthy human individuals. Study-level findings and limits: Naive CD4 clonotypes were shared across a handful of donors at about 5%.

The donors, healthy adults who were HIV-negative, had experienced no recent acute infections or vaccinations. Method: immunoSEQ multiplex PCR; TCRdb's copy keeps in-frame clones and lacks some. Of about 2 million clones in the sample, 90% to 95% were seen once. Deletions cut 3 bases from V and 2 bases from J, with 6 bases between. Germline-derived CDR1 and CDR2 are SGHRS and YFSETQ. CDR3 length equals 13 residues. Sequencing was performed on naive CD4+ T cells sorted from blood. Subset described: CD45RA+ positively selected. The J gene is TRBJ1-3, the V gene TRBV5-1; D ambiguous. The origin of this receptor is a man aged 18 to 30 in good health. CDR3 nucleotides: TGCGCCAGCAGCTCAAACGCTGGAAACACCATATATTTT. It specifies CASSSNAGNTIYF.